These T cell receptor beta chains were read from a single sample in a study of regulatory T cells in long-lasting Graves disease. TCRdb ran MiXCR on the multiplex PCR reads and lists one entry per CDR3 protein. The table has 350,000 to 450,000 distinct CDR3 sequences, over 9.5% seen once; the top ten hold approximately 17%. These data are also associated with another study on T cells in Graves' hyperthyroidism and ophthalmopathy.

Sequences were derived from peripheral blood mononuclear cells (PBMCs), sampled at new diagnosis, from a patient treated with antithyroid drugs. These receptors all come from a woman aged 18-29 years with Graves disease. CDR3s include the opening cysteine and the closing phenylalanine or tryptophan. The order of the fields is V gene, D gene, clone size, J gene, CDR3 DNA, CDR3 protein. A D gene is named only where the DNA matches it firmly. Rows give clone size only sometimes, using once, few, many, or a class for an expanded clone.

>TRBV7-2|TRBD2|many|TRBJ2-7
TGTGCCAGCAGCTTTGTGACTAGCGGGAGATCCGAGCAGTACTTC
CASSFVTSGRSEQYF
>TRBV2|-|many|TRBJ2-1
TGTGCCAGCAGTAACACTGGGTACAATGAGCAGTTCTTC
CASSNTGYNEQFF
>TRBV6-2/TRBV6-3|-|-|TRBJ1-1
TGTGCCAGCAGTGCCTTAGGAGGATTGAACACTGAAGCTTTCTTT
CASSALGGLNTEAFF
>TRBV4-2|-|many|TRBJ2-5
TGTGCCAGCAGCCAGGGCGGGAGAGGGGGAGAGACCCAGTACTTC
CASSQGGRGGETQYF
>TRBV30|-|many|TRBJ2-3
TGTGCCTGGAGTGTAATGGTGGATACGCAGTATTTT
CAWSVMVDTQYF
>TRBV6-2/TRBV6-3|-|many|TRBJ2-1
TGTGCCAGCAGTACCCTACAGAGGGTTCACCCCTACAATGAGCAGTTCTTC
CASSTLQRVHPYNEQFF
>TRBV12-3/TRBV12-4|-|many|TRBJ1-5
TGTGCCAGCAGTTTGGGGGTTATGCAGCCCCAGCATTTT
CASSLGVMQPQHF
>TRBV7-9|-|-|TRBJ2-5
TGTGCCAGCAACTTACCTTTTACCGGGACACGTCGCCAAGAGACCCAGTACTTC
CASNLPFTGTRRQETQYF
>TRBV6-2/TRBV6-3|TRBD1|once|TRBJ1-6
TGTGCCAGCAGTTACCGTCGCGACAGGGAAGTAAATTCACCCCTCCACTTT
CASSYRRDREVNSPLHF
>TRBV18|-|many|TRBJ1-2
TGTGCCAGCTCACCCCCGACAATCCCGTCGAGAGGCTACACCTTC
CASSPPTIPSRGYTF
>TRBV19|-|many|TRBJ2-6
TGTGCCAGTAGTACCGGGCCTCCCCTAACGTCCGGGGCCAACGTCCTGACTTTC
CASSTGPPLTSGANVLTF
>TRBV4-3|-|-|TRBJ1-5
TGCGCCAGCAGCCAAGATTGGGGCCTTAATCAGCCCCAGCATTTT
CASSQDWGLNQPQHF
>TRBV28|-|-|TRBJ1-3
TGTGCCAGCAGCCCATTGACCGGCTCTGGAAACACCATATATTTT
CASSPLTGSGNTIYF
>TRBV3-1|-|-|TRBJ1-5
TGTGCCAGCAGCCCCCGTATCACAGGGAATCAGCCCCAGCATTTT
CASSPRITGNQPQHF
>TRBV20-1|-|few|TRBJ2-3
TGCAGTGCTAGGCCCCCACTTGGAGTTGGAAAAGATACGCAGTATTTT
CSARPPLGVGKDTQYF
>TRBV20-1|-|many|TRBJ2-1
TGCAGTGCTAGAGATCGACGGGGAAGCTCCTACAATGAGCAGTTCTTC
CSARDRRGSSYNEQFF
>TRBV20-1|-|many|TRBJ2-3
TGCAGTGCTAGCCCGCCGAGCACAGATACGCAGTATTTT
CSASPPSTDTQYF
>TRBV20-1|-|many|TRBJ1-5
TGCAGTGCCTCTTTCGGGACTCATAGCAATCAGCCCCAGCATTTT
CSASFGTHSNQPQHF
>TRBV2|-|many|TRBJ1-5
TGTGCCAGCAGTGAGGCAGCAAGCCCTCCCCAGCATTTT
CASSEAASPPQHF
>TRBV9|-|few|TRBJ2-1
TGTGCCAGCAGCGCCCCAGGAAACAATGAGCAGTTCTTC
CASSAPGNNEQFF
>TRBV5-1|TRBD1|many|TRBJ2-1
TGCGCCAGCAGCACCAGCCCCACCGGGACAGTCCCCAATGAGCAGTTCTTC
CASSTSPTGTVPNEQFF
>TRBV20-1|-|few|TRBJ2-2
TGCAGTGCCCAGGGGAGGGCCAACACCGGGGAGCTGTTTTTT
CSAQGRANTGELFF
>TRBV6-5|-|many|TRBJ1-1
TGTGCCAGCAGTTACCGTGACCTGGGGGGGGAAGCTTTCTTT
CASSYRDLGGEAFF
>TRBV3-1|-|many|TRBJ1-3
TGTGCCAGCAGCCGCTCCCACTTTGGGAGCGGAAACACCATATATTTT
CASSRSHFGSGNTIYF
>TRBV30|TRBD1|many|TRBJ2-3
TGTGCCTCCACTCCAGGGGGCTCGAGCACAGATACGCAGTATTTT
CASTPGGSSTDTQYF
>TRBV7-3|-|many|TRBJ2-3
TGTGCCAGCAGCGAAGTTTCAGCCGAGACAGATACGCAGTATTTT
CASSEVSAETDTQYF
>TRBV4-3|TRBD1|-|TRBJ1-2
TGCGCCAGCAGCGAAGGAAAAAGGACAGGGGACTCCTATGGCTACACCTTC
CASSEGKRTGDSYGYTF
>TRBV18|TRBD1|many|TRBJ1-1
TGTGCCAGCTCACCGACGGACAGGAAACTGAACACTGAAGCTTTCTTT
CASSPTDRKLNTEAFF
>TRBV6-2/TRBV6-3|TRBD1|-|TRBJ2-1
TGTGCCAGCAGTGACCAGGGGGAGTCCTACAATGAGCAGTTCTTC
CASSDQGESYNEQFF
>TRBV5-6|TRBD1|-|TRBJ2-1
TGTGCCAGCAGCTACGGGACAGATCGTGAGCAGTTCTTC
CASSYGTDREQFF
>TRBV7-6|-|few|TRBJ1-6
TGTGCCAGCAGCTTACACGCGGGTTCACCCCTCCACTTT
CASSLHAGSPLHF
>TRBV27|-|many|TRBJ2-6
TGTGCCAGCAGTTCCCCCAGGGAATCCGGGGCCAACGTCCTGACTTTC
CASSSPRESGANVLTF
>TRBV29-1|TRBD2|few|TRBJ2-1
TGCAGCGTCCAGCGGGGATCCTACAATGAGCAGTTCTTC
CSVQRGSYNEQFF
>TRBV4-3|-|few|TRBJ1-5
TGCGCCAGCAGCCTAGACAGATTCAGACAGCCCCAGCATTTT
CASSLDRFRQPQHF
>TRBV10-2|-|few|TRBJ2-3
TGCGCCAGCAGCCGTCTGGGGCTCCCTGACACAGATACGCAGTATTTT
CASSRLGLPDTDTQYF
>TRBV7-9|-|many|TRBJ1-1
TGTGCCAGCAGCTCAGGGAGGACTGAAGCTTTCTTT
CASSSGRTEAFF
>TRBV19|-|few|TRBJ2-3
TGTGCCAGTAGTACTTTCTACAGGGCGTTCGCAGATACGCAGTATTTT
CASSTFYRAFADTQYF
>TRBV7-3|-|many|TRBJ2-4
TGTGCCAGCAGCTCAGGGCCTTCCTTAGGAAACATTCAGTACTTC
CASSSGPSLGNIQYF